Presented here are 8 T cell receptor beta chains from one specimen sequenced in a study of blood T cell repertoires in COVID-19. The data were produced by immunoSEQ multiplex PCR, yet TCRdb's version contains in-frame clones alone and is incomplete. Found here are 100,000 to 120,000 clones, approximately 67% of them singletons; the top ten hold 7.6%. Sequencing was carried out using peripheral blood. The receptors were gathered from a woman aged 55-70 years with acute or convalescent COVID-19.

The chain has TRBV6-6 and TRBJ1-2, with a possible D match to TRBD1 (6 bases). Germline V gene sequence: CDR1 MNHNY, CDR2 SVGAGI (reference sequence). Trimming took off 7 bases at V and 0 bases at J, with 9 bases between the two ends. This CDR3 has 13 residues. For the CDR3, the DNA is TGTGCCAGCATCGGGACAACTAACTATGGCTACACCTTC. It codes for CASIGTTNYGYTF.

This clone was seen only a few times. This chain's CDR3 is CASSQDPAVGGGSYEQYF. The CDR3 nucleotides read TGTGCCAGCAGCCAAGATCCAGCGGTCGGCGGGGGGTCCTACGAGCAGTACTTC. The chain is built from TRBV3-1 (or the pseudogene TRBV3-2) and TRBJ2-7; 8 positions match TRBD2. V was clipped by 0 bases and J by 1 base; unmatched bases: 11. There are 18 residues in the CDR3. Looked up from germline, CDR1 is LGHDT and CDR2 is YNNKEL (reference sequence).

The chain uses TRBV24-1 and TRBJ1-3; D unclear. The length of the CDR3 is 13 residues. CDR1 is KGHDR, CDR2 SFDVKD, per germline. Trimming took off 2 bases at V and 9 bases at J, with 10 bases between the two ends. CDR3 in DNA: TGTGCCACCAGTGATTACTCAGCAGGCACCATATATTTT. Translated: CATSDYSAGTIYF.

This clone was observed once. The chain has TRBV5-1 and TRBJ1-1; no firm D call. The V end was cut by 0 bases, the J end by 0 bases, with 15 bases between. CDR3 length: 17 residues. The germline CDR1 and CDR2 sequences are SGHRS and YFSETQ. In nucleotides, the CDR3 is TGCGCCAGCAGCTTGGGGTCTGGAGGGCCGCTGAACACTGAAGCTTTCTTT. Its translation: CASSLGSGGPLNTEAFF.

This clone was found a few times. The CDR3 protein is CSAAAGSGAFF. In DNA, the CDR3 is TGCAGTGCTGCCGCCGGGAGCGGGGCTTTCTTT. The rearrangement uses TRBV20-1 and TRBJ1-1; no firm D call. The V gene's germline CDR1 is DFQATT and CDR2 SNEGSKA (reference sequence). The CDR3 has 11 residues. Trimming cost V 5 bases and J 11 bases, with 15 bases left between them.

This clone appeared a single time. The rearrangement links TRBV7-9 to TRBJ1-2; possibly TRBD1 for D (6 bases). CDR3 length: 15 residues. Germline lookup yields CDR1 SEHNR and CDR2 FQNEAQ (reference sequence). Between the trimmed V and J ends, which lost 5 bases and 4 bases, there was a span of 17 bases. Written as DNA, the CDR3 is TGTGCCAGCAGCACCGGGGACATCGGGCTCTATGGCTACACCTTC. It is translated as CASSTGDIGLYGYTF.

The genes are TRBV6-5 and TRBJ2-5; possible D gene TRBD2, 7 bases. Deletions cut 2 bases from V and 4 bases from J, with 14 bases between. Germline CDR1 and CDR2: MNHEY and SVGAGI. This CDR3 has 15 residues. CDR3 nucleotides: TGTGCCAGCAGTTACGCCGGGGGGCGAGGAGAGACCCAGTACTTC. It is translated as CASSYAGGRGETQYF.

The rearrangement uses TRBV10-3 and TRBJ1-5, with a weak D call TRBD1 (5 bases). The CDR3 covers 14 residues. Trimming cost V 5 bases and J 1 base, with 9 bases left between them. Germline V lookup: CDR1 ENHRY, CDR2 SYGVKD. This CDR3 is CAISPGSSNQPQHF. The CDR3 bases are TGTGCCATCAGTCCAGGGTCCAGCAATCAGCCCCAGCATTTT.